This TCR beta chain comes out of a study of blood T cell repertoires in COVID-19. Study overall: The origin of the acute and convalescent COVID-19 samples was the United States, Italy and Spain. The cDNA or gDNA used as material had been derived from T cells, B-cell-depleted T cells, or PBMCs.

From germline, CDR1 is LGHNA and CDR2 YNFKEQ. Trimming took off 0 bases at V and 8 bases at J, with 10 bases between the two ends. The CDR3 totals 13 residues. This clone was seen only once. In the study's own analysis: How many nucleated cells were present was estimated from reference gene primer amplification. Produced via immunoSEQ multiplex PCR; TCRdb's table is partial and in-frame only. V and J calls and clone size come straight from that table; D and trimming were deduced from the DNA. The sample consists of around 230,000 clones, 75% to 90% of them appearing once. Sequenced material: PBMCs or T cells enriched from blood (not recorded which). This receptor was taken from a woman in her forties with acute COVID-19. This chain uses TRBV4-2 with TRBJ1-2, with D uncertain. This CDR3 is CASSQDMNRGYTF. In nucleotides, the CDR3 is TGTGCCAGCAGCCAAGATATGAACCGGGGCTACACCTTC.